This T cell receptor beta chain was observed in a study of response to subunit inactivated influenza vaccine. From the RT-PCR reads, TCRdb called clonotypes with MiXCR, one entry per CDR3 protein. The table lists approximately 310,000 distinct CDR3 sequences, 21% of them singletons. This clonotype was picked up a small number of times. Its antigen is unidentified. Whole-study results and caveats: New T cells are recruited in small numbers by each seasonal influenza vaccination, according to the authors' suggestion.

V lost 3 bases and J lost 8; bases outside the gene matches: 19. CDR3 length: 20 residues. Germline loops: CDR1 SQVTM, CDR2 ANQGSEA. Sequenced here: PBMCs from blood, sampled about 20 months after vaccination. The TCR was taken from a man aged 50-75 years who received an inactivated influenza vaccine. V and J are TRBV29-1 and TRBJ2-1; 16 positions agree with TRBD2. The CDR3 spells CSVDPTGGPGLAGGPDEQFF. The CDR3 nucleotides are TGCAGCGTTGATCCGACAGGGGGACCGGGACTAGCGGGAGGGCCCGATGAGCAGTTCTTC.